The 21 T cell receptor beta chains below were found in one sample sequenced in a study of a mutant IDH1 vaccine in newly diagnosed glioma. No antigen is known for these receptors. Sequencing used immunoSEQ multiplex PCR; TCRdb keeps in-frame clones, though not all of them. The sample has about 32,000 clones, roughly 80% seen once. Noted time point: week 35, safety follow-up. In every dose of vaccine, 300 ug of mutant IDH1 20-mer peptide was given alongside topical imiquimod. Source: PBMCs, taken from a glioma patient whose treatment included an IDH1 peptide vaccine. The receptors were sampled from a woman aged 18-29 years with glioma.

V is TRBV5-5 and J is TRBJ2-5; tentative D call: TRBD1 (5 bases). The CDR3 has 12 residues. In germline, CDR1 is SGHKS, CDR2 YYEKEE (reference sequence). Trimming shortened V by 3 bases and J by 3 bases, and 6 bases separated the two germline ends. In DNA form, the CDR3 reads TGTGCCAGCAGCTCGACAGAAGAGACCCAGTACTTC. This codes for CASSSTEETQYF.

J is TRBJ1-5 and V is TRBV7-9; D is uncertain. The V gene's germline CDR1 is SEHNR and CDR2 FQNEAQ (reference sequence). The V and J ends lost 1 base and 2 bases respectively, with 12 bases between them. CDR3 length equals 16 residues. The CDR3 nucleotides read TGTGCCAGCAGCTTAGGAGAGGGATCGCGCAATCAGCCCCAGCATTTT. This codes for CASSLGEGSRNQPQHF.

CDR3 DNA: TGTGCCAGCAGCTTACCTCCGGGGGAGACCCAGTACTTC. The encoded protein is CASSLPPGETQYF. This chain links TRBV7-9 with TRBJ2-5; maybe TRBD2 (5 bases). The CDR3 runs to 13 residues. The germline V gene has CDR1 SEHNR and CDR2 FQNEAQ (reference sequence). The ends were cut back, 2 bases at V and 5 bases at J, with 9 bases in the middle.

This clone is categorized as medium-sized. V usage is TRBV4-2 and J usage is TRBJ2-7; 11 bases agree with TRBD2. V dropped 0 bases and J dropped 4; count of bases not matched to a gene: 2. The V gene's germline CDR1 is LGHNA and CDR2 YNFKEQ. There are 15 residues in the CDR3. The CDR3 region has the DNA TGTGCCAGCAGCCAAGATGTAGCGGGGGGGTACGAGCAGTACTTC. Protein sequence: CASSQDVAGGYEQYF.

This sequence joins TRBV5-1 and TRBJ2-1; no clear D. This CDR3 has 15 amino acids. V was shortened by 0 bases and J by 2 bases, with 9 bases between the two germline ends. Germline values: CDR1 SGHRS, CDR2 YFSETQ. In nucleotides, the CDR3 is TGCGCCAGCAGCTTGGAGCCCGGAGCCTACAATGAGCAGTTCTTC. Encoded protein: CASSLEPGAYNEQFF. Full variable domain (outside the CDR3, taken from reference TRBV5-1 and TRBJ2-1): KAGVTQTPRYLIKTRGQQVTLSCSPISGHRSVSWYQQTPGQGLQFLFEYFSETQRNKGNFPGRFSGRQFSNSRSEMNVSTLELGDSALYLCASSLEPGAYNEQFFGPGTRLTVL.

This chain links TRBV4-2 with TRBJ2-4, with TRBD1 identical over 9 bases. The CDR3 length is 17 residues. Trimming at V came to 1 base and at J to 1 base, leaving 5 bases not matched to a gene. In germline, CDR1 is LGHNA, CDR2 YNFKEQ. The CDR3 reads CASSQVQGASAKNIQYF. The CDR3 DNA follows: TGTGCCAGCAGCCAAGTACAGGGGGCCTCGGCCAAAAACATTCAGTACTTC.

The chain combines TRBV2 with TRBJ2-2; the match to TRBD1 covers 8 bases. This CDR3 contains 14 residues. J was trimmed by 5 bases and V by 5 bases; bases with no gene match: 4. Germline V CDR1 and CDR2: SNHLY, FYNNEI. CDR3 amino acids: CASSRTGLTGELFF. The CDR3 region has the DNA TGTGCCAGCAGTAGGACAGGGTTAACCGGGGAGCTGTTTTTT.

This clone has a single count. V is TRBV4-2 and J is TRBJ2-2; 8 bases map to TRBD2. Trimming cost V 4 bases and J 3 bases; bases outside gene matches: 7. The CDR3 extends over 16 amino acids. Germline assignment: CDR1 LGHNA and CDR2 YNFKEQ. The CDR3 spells CASSLGSSGDTGELFF. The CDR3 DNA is TGTGCCAGCAGCCTCGGGAGTAGCGGGGACACCGGGGAGCTGTTTTTT.

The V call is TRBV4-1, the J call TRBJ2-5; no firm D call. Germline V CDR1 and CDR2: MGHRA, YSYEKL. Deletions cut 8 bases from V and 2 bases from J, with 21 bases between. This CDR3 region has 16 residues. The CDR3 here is CASSLVGSMTQETQYF. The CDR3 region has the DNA TGCGCCAGCTCCCTTGTTGGTAGCATGACTCAAGAGACCCAGTACTTC.

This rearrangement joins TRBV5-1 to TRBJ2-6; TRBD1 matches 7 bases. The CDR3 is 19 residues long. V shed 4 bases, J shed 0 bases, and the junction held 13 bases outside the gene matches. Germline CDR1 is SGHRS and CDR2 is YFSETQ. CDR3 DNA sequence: TGCGCCAGCAGCCTAGTGTCGGCAGGGGGAACCTCTGGGGCCAACGTCCTGACTTTC. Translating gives CASSLVSAGGTSGANVLTF.

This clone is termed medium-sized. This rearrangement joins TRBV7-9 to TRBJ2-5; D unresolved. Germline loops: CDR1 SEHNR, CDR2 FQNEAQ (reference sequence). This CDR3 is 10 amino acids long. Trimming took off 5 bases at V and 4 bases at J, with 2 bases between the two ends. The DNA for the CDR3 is TGTGCCAGCAGCAGAGAGACCCAGTACTTC. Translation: CASSRETQYF.

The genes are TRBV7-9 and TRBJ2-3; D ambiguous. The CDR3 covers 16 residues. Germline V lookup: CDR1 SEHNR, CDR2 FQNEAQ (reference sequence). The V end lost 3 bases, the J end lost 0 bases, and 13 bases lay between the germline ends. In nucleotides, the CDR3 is TGTGCCAGCAGCTTGCGACATCAGATTAGCACAGATACGCAGTATTTT. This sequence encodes CASSLRHQISTDTQYF.

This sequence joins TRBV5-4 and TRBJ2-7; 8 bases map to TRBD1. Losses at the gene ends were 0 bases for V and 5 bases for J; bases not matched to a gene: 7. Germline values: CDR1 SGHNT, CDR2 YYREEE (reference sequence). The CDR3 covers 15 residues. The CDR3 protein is CASSLDLRGLDEQYF. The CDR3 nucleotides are TGTGCCAGCAGCTTGGACCTCAGGGGGCTCGACGAGCAGTACTTC.

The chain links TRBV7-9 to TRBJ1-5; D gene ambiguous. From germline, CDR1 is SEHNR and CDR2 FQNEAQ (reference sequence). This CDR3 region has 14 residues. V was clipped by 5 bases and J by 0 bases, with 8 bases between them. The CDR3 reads CASSPLISNQPQHF. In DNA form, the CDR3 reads TGTGCCAGCAGCCCCCTGATTAGCAATCAGCCCCAGCATTTT.

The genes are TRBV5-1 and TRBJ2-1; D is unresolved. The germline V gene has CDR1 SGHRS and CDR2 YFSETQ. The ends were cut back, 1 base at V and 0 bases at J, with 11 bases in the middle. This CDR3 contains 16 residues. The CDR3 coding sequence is TGCGCCAGCAGCTTGATGCAGTTGAGCTCCTACAATGAGCAGTTCTTC. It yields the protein CASSLMQLSSYNEQFF.

CDR3 bases: TGTGCCAGCAGCTGGGGGGTTGAAGGGGTAAGGGCTTTCTTT. Translating it yields CASSWGVEGVRAFF. The chain joins TRBV7-9 to TRBJ1-1, with a tentative D call TRBD1 (5 bases). There are 14 residues in the CDR3. Trimming removed 4 bases at V and 11 bases at J, with 20 bases between. Germline V CDR1 and CDR2: SEHNR, FQNEAQ (reference sequence).

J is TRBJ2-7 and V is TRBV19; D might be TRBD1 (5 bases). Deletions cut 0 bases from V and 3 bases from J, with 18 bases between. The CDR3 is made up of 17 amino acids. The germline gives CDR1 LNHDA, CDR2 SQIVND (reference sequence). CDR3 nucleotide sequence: TGTGCCAGTAGTATAGATCAGGGCAGCCAAGGGTTCTACGAGCAGTACTTC. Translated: CASSIDQGSQGFYEQYF.

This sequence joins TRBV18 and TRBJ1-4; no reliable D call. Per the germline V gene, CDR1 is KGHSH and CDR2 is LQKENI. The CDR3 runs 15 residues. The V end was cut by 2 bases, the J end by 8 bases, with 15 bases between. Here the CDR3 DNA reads TGTGCCAGCTCACCAGGTTCTGGAATGTTGGAAAAACTGTTTTTT. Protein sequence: CASSPGSGMLEKLFF.

CDR3: CASSLSQGATDTQYF. CDR3 bases: TGTGCCAGCAGTCTCTCACAAGGGGCCACAGATACGCAGTATTTT. The gene calls are TRBV2 and TRBJ2-3, with TRBD1 as a possible D gene (5 bases). This CDR3 has 15 amino acids. Trimming removed 5 bases at V and 2 bases at J, with 14 bases between. The germline CDR1 and CDR2 sequences are SNHLY and FYNNEI.

The CDR3 DNA follows: TGTGCCAGCGCTATACAGGGAAATACTGAAGCTTTCTTT. Protein sequence: CASAIQGNTEAFF. This chain joins TRBV18 and TRBJ1-1; tentative D call: TRBD1 (6 bases). Trimming took 8 bases from V and 5 from J, leaving 15 bases between them. The CDR3 has 13 residues. CDR1 and CDR2 from the germline V gene are KGHSH and LQKENI.

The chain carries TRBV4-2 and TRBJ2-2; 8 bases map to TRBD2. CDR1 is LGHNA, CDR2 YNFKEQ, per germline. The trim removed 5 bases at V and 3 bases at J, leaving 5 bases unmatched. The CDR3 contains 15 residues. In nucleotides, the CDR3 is TGTGCCAGCAGCAGTCTAGCGGGTGACACCGGGGAGCTGTTTTTT. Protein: CASSSLAGDTGELFF.